This T cell receptor (beta chain) was documented in a study of human T cells and chemical hapten exposure. The time point is: healthy volunteer bleed at 6 weeks. Unfractionated whole blood served as the source for total RNA extraction. V gave up 3 bases and J gave up 5 bases, with 13 bases separating them. The CDR3 has 14 residues. Germline loops: CDR1 SGHTA, CDR2 FQGTGA. Using its own MiXCR run on the RACE reads, TCRdb lists one record per CDR3 protein. In the table there are some 40,000 distinct CDR3 sequences, about 3.7% of which are singletons. The sequencing input was whole blood. The chain recombines TRBV7-3 with TRBJ2-5; possibly TRBD1 for D (5 bases). The TCR sequence derives from a human donor in good health. Some clones in this sample may be carry-over from other donors' samples. The CDR3 DNA sequence: TGTGCCAGCAGCTTGGGGCAGGGAACCGAGACCCAGTACTTC. Translation: CASSLGQGTETQYF.